Following are 11 T cell receptor beta chains from one sample sequenced in a study of OX40 agonist ivuxolimab in advanced cancers. Only in-frame clones appear in the TCRdb table, and some are missing; sequencing was by immunoSEQ multiplex PCR. The table includes approximately 82,000 clones, 75% to 90% detected once. This specimen was CD4+ or CD8+ T cells sorted from blood, taken in a trial of the OX40 agonist ivuxolimab. These receptors were collected from an adult with an advanced solid tumor such as melanoma, head and neck, liver or kidney cancer.

In its sample, this clone was seen once. This chain links TRBV7-9 with TRBJ2-5; 11 bases are a match to TRBD2. CDR1 SEHNR and CDR2 FQNEAQ come from the germline V gene (reference sequence). This CDR3 spans 15 amino acids. J was trimmed by 1 base and V by 5 bases; bases with no gene match: 3. The CDR3 region has the DNA TGTGCCAGCAGCCCAGGACTAGCGGGCCAAGAGACCCAGTACTTC. This translates into CASSPGLAGQETQYF.

The rearrangement uses TRBV5-1 and TRBJ1-1; 10 bases align to TRBD1. The germline V gene has CDR1 SGHRS and CDR2 YFSETQ. V trimming: 3 bases; J trimming: 5 bases; junction bases outside the gene matches: 7. CDR3 length equals 15 residues. The CDR3 protein is CASSWGQGQGTEAFF. CDR3 coding DNA: TGCGCCAGCAGCTGGGGACAGGGGCAGGGTACTGAAGCTTTCTTT.

This clone showed up just a few times. The V and J genes are TRBV2 and TRBJ1-6; no clear D gene. The CDR3 has 19 residues. The ends were cut back, 7 bases at V and 4 bases at J, with 26 bases in the middle. Germline-derived CDR1 and CDR2 are SNHLY and FYNNEI. The CDR3 sequence: CASKGGSRGGSTYNSPLHF. DNA of the CDR3: TGTGCCAGCAAAGGAGGGTCTCGAGGTGGATCAACTTATAATTCACCCCTCCACTTT.

V is TRBV5-1 and J is TRBJ2-1, with 11 bases lining up with TRBD1. The CDR3 sequence is 15 residues long. Trimming removed 3 bases from V and 7 bases from J; junction bases left unmatched: 6. The germline V gene has CDR1 SGHRS and CDR2 YFSETQ. CDR3 coding DNA: TGCGCCAGCAGCTCCGGACAGGGGGCGCAGAATGAGCAGTTCTTC. Protein product: CASSSGQGAQNEQFF.

This chain's CDR3 is CASNPGQGGWRQYF. DNA for the CDR3: TGTGCCAGCAATCCGGGACAGGGGGGGTGGCGGCAGTACTTC. This chain links TRBV6-5 with TRBJ2-7, with TRBD1 identical over 11 bases. This CDR3 is built from 14 residues. Germline V gene lookup returns CDR1 MNHEY and CDR2 SVGAGI. V shed 7 bases and J 9 bases; nucleotides not matched to a gene: 11.

The chain employs TRBV6-5 and TRBJ2-5, with D possibly matching TRBD2 (5 bases). Trimming took off 4 bases at V and 9 bases at J, with 12 bases between the two ends. Germline V lookup: CDR1 MNHEY, CDR2 SVGAGI. This CDR3 comprises 12 residues. This CDR3 reads CASSSRAGAQYF. The CDR3 region has the DNA TGTGCCAGCAGTTCTCGGGCCGGGGCCCAGTACTTC.

This clone was picked up one time. V usage is TRBV30 and J usage is TRBJ2-7, with D possibly TRBD1 on 5 matching bases. The CDR3 covers 12 residues. V lost 5 bases, J lost 7 bases, and 15 bases lay in between. CDR1 is GTSNPN, CDR2 SVGIG, per germline (reference sequence). The CDR3 DNA reads TGTGCCTGGGAAACAGGTACATCTGAGCAGTACTTC. Encoded protein: CAWETGTSEQYF.

This chain links TRBV28 with TRBJ1-4, with D unresolved. CDR1 and CDR2 from the germline V gene are MDHEN and SYDVKM. The CDR3 is 14 amino acids. V shed 7 bases and J shed 0 bases, with 9 bases lying between them. The CDR3, as DNA: TGTGCCAGCACGGACCCTCCAACTAATGAAAAACTGTTTTTT. Its translation: CASTDPPTNEKLFF.

The rearrangement joins TRBV28 to TRBJ1-5, with D possibly being TRBD1 (6 bases). The germline V gene encodes CDR1 MDHEN and CDR2 SYDVKM. The CDR3 sequence is 13 residues long. The V end was cut by 5 bases, the J end by 11 bases, with 16 bases between. CDR3 amino acids: CASSRGERKAQHF. The CDR3 nucleotides are TGTGCCAGCAGTAGGGGGGAAAGGAAGGCCCAGCATTTT.

The rearrangement links TRBV10-3 to TRBJ1-1; no definite D call. Between the trimmed V and J ends, which lost 2 bases and 3 bases, there was a span of 16 bases. Germline V CDR1 and CDR2: ENHRY, SYGVKD. This CDR3 contains 16 residues. This CDR3 is CAISEATPHGDTEAFF. The DNA for the CDR3 is TGTGCCATCAGTGAGGCTACGCCACATGGGGACACTGAAGCTTTCTTT.

The V call is TRBV4-1, the J call TRBJ1-5, with D perhaps TRBD1 (5 bases). Deletions cut 0 bases from V and 6 bases from J, with 12 bases between. In germline, CDR1 is MGHRA, CDR2 YSYEKL. This CDR3 has 15 amino acids. The CDR3 spells CASSQDWGGSQPQHF. CDR3 nucleotide sequence: TGCGCCAGCAGCCAAGATTGGGGGGGGTCTCAGCCCCAGCATTTT.